This T cell receptor beta chain originates from a study of T cell repertoires in cytomegalovirus infection. Study context: Used in the study were CMV epitopes, some recently identified and HLA-C-restricted, others well-studied and HLA-B-restricted.

From the reads, TCRdb called clonotypes with MiXCR, one entry per CDR3 protein. The repertoire includes about 83,000 distinct CDR3 sequences, roughly a quarter of them detected once, and approximately 49% sits in the top ten. Study results and caveats: HLA-C-restricted CMV-specific TCR beta clonotypes prevailed in the ex vivo response.

This clonotype was counted ten times or more. Its antigen is still unknown. The V end was cut by 0 bases, the J end by 3 bases, with 5 bases between. The germline CDR1 and CDR2 sequences are MNHEY and SVGEGT. CDR3 size: 13 residues. This clonotype was obtained from a human donor in good health (CMV status not recorded). Some clones in this sample may be carry-over from other donors' samples. The starting material was CD8+ T cells from cultured PBMCs, obtained from culture after CMV antigen stimulation. The chain is built from TRBV6-2 or TRBV6-3 and TRBJ1-2; no definite D call. The CDR3 sequence is CASSYSRDYGYTF. CDR3 DNA: TGTGCCAGCAGTTACTCGAGAGACTATGGCTACACCTTC.